Listed here is a single TCR beta chain. Its antigen remains unidentified. Base quality data are lacking; no much larger clone is found one base away. Trimming at the junction amounts to 4 bases on V and 4 bases on J, and the germline ends lie 10 bases apart. Per the germline V gene (reference sequence), SEHNR is the CDR1 and FQNEAQ is the CDR2. Counted from cysteine to phenylalanine, this CDR3 has 13 amino acids. The retained sequence is limited to the CDR3, 39 bases, with the frame set at the first base. The data belong to a study of blood T cell repertoires in COVID-19 (dated by TCRdb to 2019 to 2021). A note on the overall study: Samples from collaborators originated in the United States, Italy and Spain and spanned both the acute and convalescent phases of COVID-19. The prospective study material was composed of cDNA or gDNA derived from T cells, B-cell-depleted T cells, or PBMCs. Deeply sampled blood TCRbeta repertoires from subjects exposed to, actively infected with, or recovered from COVID-19 were included in the dataset. Where available, HLA class I and class II types were obtained from metadata supplied by the sample provider rather than from assay-based typing. The repertoires were made available in a free public database intended to serve as a resource for research on the immune response to SARS-CoV-2. The sample metadata nearly always contained a de-identified subject ID, COVID-19 status, age in years and sex. Samples were obtained from the ongoing ImmuneRACE study (first 160 participants) and from 950 to 1,500 subjects provided by 6 global collaborators.

Overall results and qualifications from the work: The quantity of clinical and demographic metadata differed by source and by participant and was supplied without curation.

TCRbeta CDR3 regions were amplified from genomic DNA using the immunoSEQ Assay, a bias-controlled multiplex PCR. As for how the authors treated the data: Nucleated cell counts per sample were estimated from amplification of reference gene primers within the assay. To quantify the absolute abundance of each unique TCRbeta CDR3 rearrangement, sequence reads were collapsed and filtered. For each sample, productive Simpson clonality was calculated as the square root of Simpson's diversity index over productive rearrangements. In TCRdb, the immuneACCESS table is reduced to in-frame sequences with V and J assigned. These tables do not hold every clone; where another copy was compared, an unresolved V gene accounts for under half, and the others remain unexplained. V and J calls and clone size come straight from that table; D and trimming were deduced from the DNA. The sample includes hundreds of thousands of clones, with 70% to 90% observed a single time. 1.4% of the sample belongs to the ten largest clones.

Whole blood was collected in K2EDTA tubes by collaborating institutions according to the institutions' own protocols. Collaborator samples were shipped for TCRbeta analysis as frozen whole blood, isolated PBMCs, or DNA extracted from either sample type. The sequencing sample was made of peripheral blood. The source of this sequence is a woman between 25 and 40 years old with active or convalescent COVID-19. Recombination linked TRBV7-9 to TRBJ1-2; no D segment can be confidently identified. In nucleotides, the sequence is TGTGCCAGCAGCTCGGACTGGGTCTATGGCTACACCTTC. Its protein product is CASSSDWVYGYTF.